Listed below are T cell receptor beta chains from one sample, sequenced in a study of T-cell reconstitution after alpha-beta-depleted transplantation in children. TCRdb re-analysed the PCR reads in MiXCR, keeping a single row per CDR3 protein. Of about 540,000 distinct CDR3 sequences listed, over 20% were seen once; the top ten hold under 45%. Here the sequenced sample was PBMCs, taken before TCRalphabeta/CD19-depleted stem cell transplant. These receptors originate from a boy in the first two years of life with Wiskott-Aldrich syndrome, due to receive a stem cell transplant. Each CDR3 is given with its conserved first and last residue. Each record gives: J gene, V gene, clone size, D gene, CDR3 DNA, CDR3 protein. A D gene is named only where the DNA matches it firmly. Some rows mark clone size as missing; the rest say once, few, many or name a class of expanded clone.

>TRBJ2-3|TRBV20-1|.|TRBD2
TGCAGTGCTAGACAGCGGGAGACCACAGATACGCAGTATTTT
CSARQRETTDTQYF
>TRBJ2-1|TRBV20-1|.|.
TGCAGTGCTAGAGATGGGGCGGGTACCCTCTACAATGAGCAGTTCTTC
CSARDGAGTLYNEQFF
>TRBJ2-3|TRBV20-1|few|.
TGCAGTGCTAGAGGTCAGGGGGGAGGGCCCACAGATACGCAGTATTTT
CSARGQGGGPTDTQYF
>TRBJ2-5|TRBV12-3/TRBV12-4|many|.
TGTGCCAGCAGCGGAGAGACCCAGTACTTC
CASSGETQYF
>TRBJ2-3|TRBV12-3/TRBV12-4|.|.
TGTGCCAGTCAGAAGTTGGATACGCAGTATTTT
CASQKLDTQYF
>TRBJ2-3|TRBV7-9|.|TRBD2
TGTGCCAGCAGCCCTAGGGGGACTAGCGGGACAGATACGCAGTATTTT
CASSPRGTSGTDTQYF
>TRBJ2-4|TRBV3-1|.|.
TGTGCCAGCAGCCGACCAGGGGCCAAAAACATTCAGTACTTC
CASSRPGAKNIQYF
>TRBJ2-2|TRBV7-3|few|TRBD2
TGTGCCAGCAGGGGTAAAGCGGGAGAAAACACCGGGGAGCTGTTTTTT
CASRGKAGENTGELFF
>TRBJ1-1|TRBV20-1|few|TRBD1
TGCAGTGCTAGCCCGGGACAGGGAGTAGAAGTTTTCTTT
CSASPGQGVEVFF
>TRBJ2-7|TRBV5-1|few|.
TGCGCCAGCAGCTTGACTTGGGCCTACGAGCAGTACTTC
CASSLTWAYEQYF
>TRBJ2-2|TRBV20-1|.|.
TGCAGTGCTAGAAGGACTAGTGGGGGCCGGGAGCTGTTTTTT
CSARRTSGGRELFF
>TRBJ2-7|TRBV6-6|.|.
TGTGCCAGCAGAGGCCCCGAGCAGTACTTC
CASRGPEQYF
>TRBJ2-1|TRBV5-1|few|TRBD2
TGCGCCAGCAGCTCCTCCGGACTAGCGGGAGATGAGCAGTTCTTC
CASSSSGLAGDEQFF
>TRBJ2-1|TRBV27|few|.
TGTGCCAGCAGTTTAGGCGTCGGACATCGAGGGGGAAATGAGCAGTTCTTC
CASSLGVGHRGGNEQFF
>TRBJ1-2|TRBV4-1|few|.
TGCGCCAGCAGCCAAGCGTCGGGCAGATCTAACTATGGCTACACCTTC
CASSQASGRSNYGYTF
>TRBJ2-5|TRBV7-3|few|TRBD1
TGTGCCAGCAGCTCCGGACAGGGGAAAGAGACCCAGTACTTC
CASSSGQGKETQYF
>TRBJ2-1|TRBV30|.|.
TGTGCCTGGAGTACTTATAAGGGGAGCTCCTACAATGAGCAGTTCTTC
CAWSTYKGSSYNEQFF
>TRBJ1-2|TRBV4-2|.|.
TGTGCCAGCAGCCACCTAACCGGACAGACCTATGGCTACACCTTC
CASSHLTGQTYGYTF
>TRBJ2-1|TRBV9|few|.
TGTGCCAGCAGCGTACACGGGAGAATCGACAATGAGCAGTTCTTC
CASSVHGRIDNEQFF
>TRBJ1-2|TRBV20-1|.|TRBD1
TGCAGTGCCCCATCTGGGACAGGCCCCTATGGCTACACCTTC
CSAPSGTGPYGYTF
>TRBJ2-7|TRBV12-3/TRBV12-4|few|.
TGTGCCAGCAGTTTACGTGGCAGGGGCGAGCAGTACTTC
CASSLRGRGEQYF
>TRBJ2-2|TRBV5-1|.|.
TGCGCCAGCAGCTTGAGGAGGGCCCCCCTAAACACCGGGGAGCTGTTTTTT
CASSLRRAPLNTGELFF
>TRBJ1-2|TRBV20-1|.|TRBD1
TGCAGTGCCAAGGGACAGGTCTATGGCTTCACCTTC
CSAKGQVYGFTF
>TRBJ2-1|TRBV10-3|.|TRBD2
TGTGCCATCAGTGCCCCGAGCGGGAGGAATGATGAGCAGTTCTTC
CAISAPSGRNDEQFF
>TRBJ2-3|TRBV14|.|TRBD2
TGTGCCAGCAGCCATACTTTGACAGGACGTAGCGGGAGCTCTAGCACAGATACGCAGTATTTT
CASSHTLTGRSGSSSTDTQYF
>TRBJ2-5|TRBV20-1|.|TRBD2
TGCAGTGCTAGTATCCCTAGCGGAACCCAAGAGACCCAGTACTTC
CSASIPSGTQETQYF
>TRBJ2-5|TRBV11-2|.|.
TGTGCCAGCAGCCTACAGGGTGGCCAGTACTTC
CASSLQGGQYF
>TRBJ2-7|TRBV29-1|.|.
TGCAGCGTTGGCCCGGACCCTTTCCACTACGAGCAGTACTTC
CSVGPDPFHYEQYF
>TRBJ2-5|TRBV12-3/TRBV12-4|few|.
TGTGCCAGCAGTTCTGGAGGGCTAGAGACCCAGTACTTC
CASSSGGLETQYF
>TRBJ2-2|TRBV10-2|.|.
TGCGCCAGCAGTGGGGGAGTGATGGGCGGGGAGCTGTTTTTT
CASSGGVMGGELFF
>TRBJ2-1|TRBV4-1|few|.
TGCGCCAGCAGCCAAGATCAGGCCCTTCGCAATGAGCAGTTCTTC
CASSQDQALRNEQFF
>TRBJ2-7|TRBV11-2|.|.
TGTGCCAGCAGCTTAGAACCTCTAGCGAGAGAGCAGTACTTC
CASSLEPLAREQYF
>TRBJ2-7|TRBV5-1|.|.
TGCGCCAGCAGCCACGGTGGAGGTAATCCCTACGAGCAGTACTTC
CASSHGGGNPYEQYF
>TRBJ2-5|TRBV11-2|few|TRBD2
TGTGCCAGCAGCTTAGATCGACTAGCGCAGGGAGGGTGCCATCAAGAGACCCAGTACTTC
CASSLDRLAQGGCHQETQYF
>TRBJ2-7|TRBV20-1|.|TRBD2
TGCAGTGTCCCGCTAGCGGGAACGAGTTTATACGAGCAGTACTTC
CSVPLAGTSLYEQYF
>TRBJ2-2|TRBV5-1|.|TRBD1
TGCGCCAGCAGCCGGACAGGGGGCCGGACCGGGGAGCTGTTTTTT
CASSRTGGRTGELFF
>TRBJ2-1|TRBV5-6|.|.
TGTGCCAGCAGCCCGGCCGGGACAAGGCTTCGTTCGTCCTACAATGAGCAGTTCTTC
CASSPAGTRLRSSYNEQFF
>TRBJ2-5|TRBV20-1|few|.
TGCAGTGCTAGCAGGGGGACCCAGTACTTC
CSASRGTQYF
>TRBJ1-5|TRBV27|.|.
TGTGCCAGCAGTTTACGGAAACCGAATAGCAATCAGCCCCAGCATTTT
CASSLRKPNSNQPQHF
>TRBJ2-1|TRBV4-2|.|TRBD2
TGTGCCAGCAGCCAAGAGGCTAGCGGGAGCCGGGAGCAGTTCTTC
CASSQEASGSREQFF
>TRBJ1-5|TRBV28|few|.
TGTGCCAGTGAGACATACAGCAATCAGCCCCAGCATTTT
CASETYSNQPQHF
>TRBJ1-2|TRBV9|.|TRBD1
TGTGCCAGCAGCGCCCGGGACAGGGGGCAGAAGCGATATGGCTACACCTTC
CASSARDRGQKRYGYTF
>TRBJ2-2|TRBV24-1|few|.
TGTGCCTCCTCAGGAGGGGGGACCGGGGAGCTGTTTTTT
CASSGGGTGELFF
>TRBJ2-2|TRBV5-1|few|.
TGCGCCAGCAGCCGAATCAGGGGAACCGGGGAGCTGTTTTTT
CASSRIRGTGELFF
>TRBJ2-1|TRBV10-3|few|.
TGTGCCAGTGCCGGGGCCAGCAGTGAGCAGTTCTTC
CASAGASSEQFF
>TRBJ2-1|TRBV5-1|few|TRBD2
TGCGCCAGCAGCTTGGCCGGGGGGGCGGTTGAGCAGTTCTTC
CASSLAGGAVEQFF
>TRBJ1-1|TRBV29-1|.|.
TGCAGCGTTGAAAAGGGACTGAACACTGAAGCTTTCTTT
CSVEKGLNTEAFF
>TRBJ2-1|TRBV5-6|.|.
TGTGCCAGCAGCTTGGTAGGTCTTGCGGCGGATCAGTTCTTC
CASSLVGLAADQFF
>TRBJ2-1|TRBV28|few|.
TGTGCCAGCAGTGGGGGACTTCGTAGGTATGAGCAGTTCTTC
CASSGGLRRYEQFF
>TRBJ1-5|TRBV4-2|.|.
TGTGCCAGCAGCCAAGGGGGGGGCGGGCCCCAGCATTTT
CASSQGGGGPQHF